Each of the 15 T cell receptor beta chains below was sequenced from the same sample in a study of identical twins. TCRdb processed the 5' RACE reads anew with MiXCR; each CDR3 protein has one entry. The table records 1,800,000 or so distinct CDR3 sequences, about 32% of them present only once. The sample was cord blood. The receptors shown here come from a newborn girl in good health.

The table lists this clonotype with a few counts. The V call is TRBV12-3 or TRBV12-4, the J call TRBJ2-5; 7 bases align to TRBD1. V trimming: 6 bases; J trimming: 5 bases; junction bases outside the gene matches: 6. This CDR3 spans 13 amino acids. The CDR3 sequence: CASRPTGIETQYF. CDR3 bases: TGTGCCAGCAGACCGACAGGGATCGAGACCCAGTACTTC.

This rearrangement joins TRBV7-2 to TRBJ1-4; D gene ambiguous. This CDR3 spans 12 amino acids. Per the germline V gene, CDR1 is SGHTA and CDR2 is FQGNSA. V lost 6 bases and J lost 8, with 10 bases in between. The CDR3 protein is CASSITGEKLFF. Here the CDR3 DNA reads TGTGCCAGCAGTATCACTGGGGAAAAACTGTTTTTT.

This chain joins TRBV2 and TRBJ2-7, with 8 bases fitting TRBD1. From germline, CDR1 is SNHLY and CDR2 FYNNEI. This CDR3 has 14 residues. J was trimmed by 3 bases and V by 3 bases; bases with no gene match: 4. Here the CDR3 reads CASSETGQGYEQYF. In DNA form, the CDR3 reads TGTGCCAGCAGTGAGACCGGACAGGGCTACGAGCAGTACTTC.

This clonotype was detected once. A read error may account for a junction end that differs from germline. The CDR3 loop is CANSELVGGQETQYF. In DNA form, the CDR3 reads TGCGCCAACAGTGAGTTGGTGGGGGGACAAGAGACCCAGTACTTC. The V call is TRBV10-1, the J call TRBJ2-5; maybe TRBD2 (6 bases). CDR3 length equals 15 residues. The germline V gene encodes CDR1 WNHNN and CDR2 SYGVQD (reference sequence).

The gene calls are TRBV20-1 and TRBJ2-2, with unresolved D. The V gene's germline CDR1 is DFQATT and CDR2 SNEGSKA (reference sequence). This CDR3 has 14 residues. Trimming took 6 bases from V and 4 from J, leaving 15 bases between them. The chain's CDR3 is CSAQDRASTGELFF. DNA for the CDR3: TGCAGTGCCCAGGATCGGGCGAGCACCGGGGAGCTGTTTTTT.

The chain uses TRBV3-1 and TRBJ2-6; D call uncertain. CDR1 is LGHDT and CDR2 is YNNKEL in the germline V gene (reference sequence). Trimming shortened V by 1 base and J by 1 base, and 8 bases separated the two germline ends. The CDR3 covers 16 residues. CDR3 sequence: CASSQAPGSGANVLTF. The CDR3 bases are TGTGCCAGCAGCCAAGCCCCTGGTTCTGGGGCCAACGTCCTGACTTTC. Variable domain in full (rest from reference TRBV3-1 and TRBJ2-6): DTAVSQTPKYLVTQMGNDKSIKCEQNLGHDTMYWYKQDSKKFLKIMFSYNNKELIINETVPNRFSPKSPDKAHLNLHINSLELGDSAVYFCASSQAPGSGANVLTFGAGSRLTVL.

The chain joins TRBV18 to TRBJ2-7, with a tentative D call TRBD1 (5 bases). This CDR3 region has 14 residues. V lost 3 bases, J lost 3 bases, and 12 bases lay in between. Germline CDR1 reads KGHSH; CDR2 reads LQKENI. In DNA form, the CDR3 reads TGTGCCAGCTCACCGGAAGGGGTCAACTACGAGCAGTACTTC. As protein: CASSPEGVNYEQYF.

J is TRBJ2-7 and V is TRBV12-3 or TRBV12-4, with 7 nucleotides matching TRBD2. CDR3 length equals 17 residues. V lost 5 bases to trimming and J lost 0 bases; unmatched junction nucleotides: 13. The CDR3 DNA reads as TGTGCCAGCAGTCTAGGGACTAACGGGGGTCGCTCCTACGAGCAGTACTTC. This translates into CASSLGTNGGRSYEQYF.

V is TRBV10-3 and J is TRBJ1-6; D is perhaps TRBD1 (6 bases). CDR1 is ENHRY and CDR2 is SYGVKD in the germline V gene. The CDR3 has 16 residues. Trimming took off 5 bases at V and 7 bases at J, with 18 bases between the two ends. This chain's CDR3 is CAISKQGLIPNSPLHF. The CDR3 DNA reads as TGTGCCATCAGTAAACAGGGACTCATCCCGAATTCACCCCTCCACTTT.

CDR3 in amino acids: CASGDSVDEKLFF. CDR3 sequence (DNA): TGCGCCAGCGGAGACAGTGTTGATGAAAAACTGTTTTTT. The chain combines TRBV5-1 with TRBJ1-4, with a tentative D call TRBD1 (5 bases). There are 13 residues in the CDR3. Germline loops: CDR1 SGHRS, CDR2 YFSETQ. V was clipped by 7 bases and J by 6 bases, with 13 bases between them.

This clonotype has a handful of counts. The rearrangement joins TRBV25-1 to TRBJ2-1; no firm D call. V was cut by 1 base and J by 8 bases, with 6 bases left in between. CDR1 is MGHDK and CDR2 is SYGVNS in the germline V gene. The CDR3 length is 12 residues. The CDR3 DNA sequence: TGTGCCAGCAGTGAATTAAGCTATGAGCAGTTCTTC. This translates into CASSELSYEQFF.

In its sample, this clonotype was seen a few times. The V call is TRBV7-2, the J call TRBJ2-3, with D tentatively TRBD2 (6 bases). With 2 bases removed from V and 4 bases from J, the gap between germline ends came to 13 bases. This CDR3 spans 15 amino acids. CDR1 and CDR2 from the germline V gene are SGHTA and FQGNSA. The CDR3 bases are TGTGCCAGCAGCTTAAACGGGAGAGGAGCAGATACGCAGTATTTT. Translation gives CASSLNGRGADTQYF.

The sample holds a few counts of this clonotype. This chain links TRBV7-2 with TRBJ2-5, with TRBD2 identical over 7 bases. The germline V gene encodes CDR1 SGHTA and CDR2 FQGNSA. V was clipped by 5 bases and J by 7 bases; unmatched bases: 10. CDR3 length equals 14 residues. In nucleotides, the CDR3 is TGTGCCAGCAGCGAAGCCCGGGAGGTGCGGACCCAGTACTTC. Translated, it gives CASSEAREVRTQYF.

This clonotype was seen ten or more times. J is TRBJ2-7 and V is TRBV27; D gene uncertain. The CDR3 is 11 amino acids. From germline, CDR1 is MNHEY and CDR2 SMNVEV (reference sequence). The V gene lost 8 bases and the J gene lost 3 bases, with 8 bases spanning the gap. CDR3 nucleotides: TGTGCCAGCGGCCAGTTCTACGAGCAGTACTTC. Protein product: CASGQFYEQYF.

The chain carries TRBV20-1 and TRBJ2-4; D remains unclear. The J call may be incorrect, as the DNA end agrees better with TRBJ2-7. This CDR3 contains 8 residues. Germline-derived CDR1 and CDR2 are DFQATT and SNEGSKA (reference sequence). The CDR3 protein is CSTVEQYF. DNA of the CDR3: TGCAGTACGGTCGAGCAGTACTTC.